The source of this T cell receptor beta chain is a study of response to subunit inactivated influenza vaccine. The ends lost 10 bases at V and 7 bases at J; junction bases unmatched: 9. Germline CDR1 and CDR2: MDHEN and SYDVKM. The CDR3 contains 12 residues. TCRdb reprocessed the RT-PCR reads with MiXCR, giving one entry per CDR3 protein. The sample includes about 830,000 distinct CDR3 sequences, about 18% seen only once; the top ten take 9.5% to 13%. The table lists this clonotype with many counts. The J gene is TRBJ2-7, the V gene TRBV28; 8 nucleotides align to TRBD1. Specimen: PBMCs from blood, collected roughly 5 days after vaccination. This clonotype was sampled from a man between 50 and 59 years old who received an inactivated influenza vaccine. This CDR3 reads CATDRGEREQYF. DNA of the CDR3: TGTGCCACCGACAGGGGAGAAAGGGAGCAGTACTTC.